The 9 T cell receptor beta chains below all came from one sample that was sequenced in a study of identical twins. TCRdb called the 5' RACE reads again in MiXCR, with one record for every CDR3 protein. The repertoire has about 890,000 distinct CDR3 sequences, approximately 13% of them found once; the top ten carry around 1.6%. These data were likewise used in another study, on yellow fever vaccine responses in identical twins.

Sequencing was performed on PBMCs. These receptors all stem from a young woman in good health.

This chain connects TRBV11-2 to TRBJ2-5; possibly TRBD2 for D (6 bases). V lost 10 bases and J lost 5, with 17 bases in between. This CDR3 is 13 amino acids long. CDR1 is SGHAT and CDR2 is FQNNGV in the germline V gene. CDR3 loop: CATGGEAGETQYF. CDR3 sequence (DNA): TGTGCCACTGGAGGGGAGGCGGGGGAGACCCAGTACTTC.

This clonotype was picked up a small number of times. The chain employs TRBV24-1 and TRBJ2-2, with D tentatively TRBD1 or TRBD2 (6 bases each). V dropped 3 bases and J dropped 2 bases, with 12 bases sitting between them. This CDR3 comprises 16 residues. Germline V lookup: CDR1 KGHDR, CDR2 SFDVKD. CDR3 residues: CATSDSGGTNTGELFF. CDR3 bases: TGTGCCACCAGTGATAGTGGGGGGACAAACACCGGGGAGCTGTTTTTT.

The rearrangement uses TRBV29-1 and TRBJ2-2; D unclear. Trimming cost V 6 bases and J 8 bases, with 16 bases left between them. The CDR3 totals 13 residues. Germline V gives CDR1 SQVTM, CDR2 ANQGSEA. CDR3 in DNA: TGCAGCGTGAAACCTTCGGACGCGGGGGAGCTGTTTTTT. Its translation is CSVKPSDAGELFF.

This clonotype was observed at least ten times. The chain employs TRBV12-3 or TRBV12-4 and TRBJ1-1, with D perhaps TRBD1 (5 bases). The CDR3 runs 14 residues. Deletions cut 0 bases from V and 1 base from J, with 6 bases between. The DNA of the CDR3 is TGTGCCAGCAGTTTAGCCAGGGAGAACACTGAAGCTTTCTTT. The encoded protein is CASSLARENTEAFF.

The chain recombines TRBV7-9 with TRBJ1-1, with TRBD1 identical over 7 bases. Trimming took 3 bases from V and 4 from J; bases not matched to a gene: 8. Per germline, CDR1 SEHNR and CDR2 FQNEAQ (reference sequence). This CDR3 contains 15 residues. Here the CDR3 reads CASSLGGGWLTEAFF. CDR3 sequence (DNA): TGTGCCAGCAGCTTGGGAGGGGGCTGGCTCACTGAAGCTTTCTTT.

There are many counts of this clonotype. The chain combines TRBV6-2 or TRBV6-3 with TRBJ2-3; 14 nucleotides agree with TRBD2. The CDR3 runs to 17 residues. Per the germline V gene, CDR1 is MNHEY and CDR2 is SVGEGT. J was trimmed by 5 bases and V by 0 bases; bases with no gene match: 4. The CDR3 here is CASSYSTSGGAIDTQYF. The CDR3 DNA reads TGTGCCAGCAGTTACTCGACTAGCGGGGGGGCCATAGATACGCAGTATTTT.

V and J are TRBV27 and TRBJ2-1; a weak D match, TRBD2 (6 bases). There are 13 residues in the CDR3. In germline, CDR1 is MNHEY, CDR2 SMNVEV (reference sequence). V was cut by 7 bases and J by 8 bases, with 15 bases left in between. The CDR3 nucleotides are TGTGCCAGCACCTGGACTACCCCCCATGAGCAGTTCTTC. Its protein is CASTWTTPHEQFF.

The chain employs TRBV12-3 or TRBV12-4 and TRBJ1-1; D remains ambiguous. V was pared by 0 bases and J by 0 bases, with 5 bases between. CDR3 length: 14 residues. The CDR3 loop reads CASSLAHMNTEAFF. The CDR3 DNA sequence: TGTGCCAGCAGTTTAGCCCACATGAACACTGAAGCTTTCTTT.

In DNA form, the CDR3 reads TGTGCCAGCAGCTTAGCAGAACAGACCGGGGAGCTGTTTTTT. Its translation is CASSLAEQTGELFF. The J gene is TRBJ2-2, the V gene TRBV7-6, with no clear D. This CDR3 is 14 amino acids long. The germline V gene has CDR1 SGHVS and CDR2 FNYEAQ. With 0 bases removed from V and 5 bases from J, the gap between germline ends came to 7 bases.